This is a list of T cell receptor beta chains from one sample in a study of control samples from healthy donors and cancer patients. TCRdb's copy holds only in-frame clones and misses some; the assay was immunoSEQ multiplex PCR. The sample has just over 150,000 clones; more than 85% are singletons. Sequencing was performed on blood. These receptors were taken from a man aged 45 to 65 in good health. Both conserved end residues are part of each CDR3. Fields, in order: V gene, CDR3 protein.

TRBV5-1 CASSRGLAGNTGELFF
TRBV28 CASSLIIGGQGYGYTF
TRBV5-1 CASSPSTGGAQETQYF
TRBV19 CASSPRGGETQYF
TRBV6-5 CASRLAGGDTQYF
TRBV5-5 CASSWLNEQFF
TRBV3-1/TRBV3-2 CASSHQGTGNTEAFF
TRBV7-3 CASSFRGSGITDTQYF
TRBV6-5 CASMRSGRAGEQFF
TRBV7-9 CASSLDGNQETQYF
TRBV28 CASSSPGSRDSIYNEQFF